Presented here are 28 T cell receptor beta chains from one specimen sequenced in a study of Ad26.COV2.S vaccination and SARS-CoV-2 variants. The repertoire was sequenced with immunoSEQ multiplex PCR; TCRdb's copy has only in-frame clones and lacks some. The table shows about 350,000 clones, with just over 90% occurring only once. This material consisted of peripheral blood, taken after recovery from COVID-19. These receptor sequences come from a human donor who had recovered from COVID-19.

V and J are TRBV10-3 and TRBJ1-4; no clear D gene. CDR3 length: 13 residues. Trimming took 7 bases from V and 5 from J, leaving 11 bases between them. In germline, CDR1 is ENHRY, CDR2 SYGVKD. This CDR3 reads CAIKGFSNEKLFF. CDR3 nucleotides: TGTGCCATCAAGGGCTTTTCGAATGAAAAACTGTTTTTT.

The rearrangement joins TRBV6-5 to TRBJ2-5, with 8 positions matching TRBD1. Germline V lookup: CDR1 MNHEY, CDR2 SVGAGI. V lost 2 bases to trimming and J lost 5 bases; unmatched junction nucleotides: 1. The CDR3 runs to 13 residues. CDR3 sequence reads: CASSYTGGETQYF. The CDR3 DNA reads TGTGCCAGCAGTTACACAGGGGGGGAGACCCAGTACTTC.

The chain combines TRBV2 with TRBJ1-1; 11 bases are shared with TRBD1. The germline V gene encodes CDR1 SNHLY and CDR2 FYNNEI. The CDR3 extends over 14 amino acids. Trimming at V came to 5 bases and at J to 2 bases, leaving 1 base not matched to a gene. CDR3 sequence reads: CASSRTGGNTEAFF. The CDR3 DNA reads as TGTGCCAGCAGTAGGACAGGGGGCAACACTGAAGCTTTCTTT.

This chain joins TRBV10-3 and TRBJ1-6, with unresolved D. This CDR3 spans 17 amino acids. The germline V gene has CDR1 ENHRY and CDR2 SYGVKD. The V and J ends lost 2 bases and 0 bases respectively, with 11 bases between them. CDR3 DNA: TGTGCCATCAGTGAGCAGTCCCCGAGCTCCTATAATTCACCCCTCCACTTT. This codes for CAISEQSPSSYNSPLHF.

The rearrangement links TRBV2 to TRBJ2-1; D gene ambiguous. V was trimmed by 1 base and J by 0 bases, leaving 10 bases between them. Looked up from germline, CDR1 is SNHLY and CDR2 is FYNNEI. The CDR3 is made up of 16 amino acids. CDR3 loop: CASSEEFSSSYNEQFF. The DNA for the CDR3 is TGTGCCAGCAGTGAAGAGTTTTCGAGCTCCTACAATGAGCAGTTCTTC.

The CDR3 coding sequence is TGTGCCAGCTCACTTGTCGGGGTCTCTAATGGCTACACCTTC. Translation gives CASSLVGVSNGYTF. The V gene is TRBV18, the J gene TRBJ1-2; D remains ambiguous. Germline values: CDR1 KGHSH, CDR2 LQKENI. The CDR3 contains 14 residues. The V end was cut by 4 bases, the J end by 6 bases, with 15 bases between.

The chain uses TRBV3-1 (or the pseudogene TRBV3-2) and TRBJ1-2; D is perhaps TRBD1 (6 bases). The CDR3 totals 14 residues. Trimming shortened V by 3 bases and J by 7 bases, and 15 bases separated the two germline ends. Per the germline V gene, CDR1 is LGHDT and CDR2 is YNNKEL (reference sequence). The CDR3 spells CASSHQRGGAGYTF. CDR3 in DNA: TGTGCCAGCAGCCACCAGAGGGGGGGTGCTGGCTACACCTTC.

On this clone: The sample holds other DNA sequences that translate to the same CDR3. The chain carries TRBV13 and TRBJ2-1, with a possible D match to TRBD2 (7 bases). Germline V gene data show CDR1 as PRHDT and CDR2 as FYEKMQ (reference sequence). CDR3 size: 15 residues. Trimming stripped 0 bases from V and 7 bases from J, with 13 bases between. CDR3 protein: CASSLGRGGFNEQFF. The CDR3 nucleotides read TGTGCCAGCAGCTTAGGGAGGGGGGGCTTTAATGAGCAGTTCTTC.

The genes are TRBV5-1 and TRBJ2-2; D remains unclear. The CDR3 consists of 15 residues. Germline V gene sequence: CDR1 SGHRS, CDR2 YFSETQ. V shed 0 bases and J shed 4 bases, with 10 bases lying between them. The CDR3 DNA reads as TGCGCCAGCAGCTTGGTTGCGGCGAGCACCGGGGAGCTGTTTTTT. Protein sequence: CASSLVAASTGELFF.

This rearrangement joins TRBV11-2 to TRBJ1-2; possibly TRBD1 for D (5 bases). The CDR3 extends over 18 amino acids. V shed 4 bases and J shed 5 bases, with 26 bases lying between them. Germline lookup yields CDR1 SGHAT and CDR2 FQNNGV. CDR3 loop: CASSYSDRSGALVYGYTF. The CDR3, as DNA: TGTGCCAGCAGCTACAGTGACCGAAGCGGGGCATTGGTTTATGGCTACACCTTC.

V and J are TRBV6-5 and TRBJ2-1, with TRBD1 matching over 12 bases. V shed 11 bases, J shed 6 bases, and the junction held 8 bases outside the gene matches. Germline-derived CDR1 and CDR2 are MNHEY and SVGAGI. There are 14 residues in the CDR3. Here the CDR3 reads CAVSRDRGRNEQFF. In DNA form, the CDR3 reads TGTGCCGTCTCAAGGGACAGGGGGCGCAATGAGCAGTTCTTC.

This chain connects TRBV5-4 to TRBJ2-5; weak D call: TRBD1 (6 bases). This CDR3 has 13 residues. V was shortened by 5 bases and J by 2 bases, with 10 bases between the two germline ends. CDR1 SGHNT and CDR2 YYREEE come from the germline V gene (reference sequence). The CDR3: CASRRQGQETQYF. CDR3 nucleotides: TGTGCCAGCAGGCGGCAGGGGCAAGAGACCCAGTACTTC. Drawing the rest from reference TRBV5-4 and TRBJ2-5, the complete variable domain is ETGVTQSPTHLIKTRGQQVTLRCSSQSGHNTVSWYQQALGQGPQFIFQYYREEENGRGNFPPRFSGLQFPNYSSELNVNALELDDSALYLCASRRQGQETQYFGPGTRLLVL.

The V and J genes are TRBV7-9 and TRBJ1-1, with D possibly being TRBD1 (5 bases). This CDR3 is 14 amino acids long. V gave up 5 bases and J gave up 3 bases, with 13 bases separating them. Germline V gene data show CDR1 as SEHNR and CDR2 as FQNEAQ (reference sequence). CDR3 coding DNA: TGTGCCAGCAGCCCGGGGGACGTATACACTGAAGCTTTCTTT. Protein sequence: CASSPGDVYTEAFF.

The chain couples TRBV2 to TRBJ2-5; 16 nucleotides match TRBD2. V lost 8 bases, J lost 5 bases, and 8 bases stayed unmatched. Germline values: CDR1 SNHLY, CDR2 FYNNEI. The CDR3 length is 16 residues. The CDR3 sequence is CASHGTSGGAGETQYF. The CDR3 region has the DNA TGTGCCAGCCACGGGACTAGCGGGGGGGCCGGGGAGACCCAGTACTTC.

The chain uses TRBV11-2 and TRBJ2-3; possible D gene TRBD2, 6 bases. The V and J ends lost 2 bases and 0 bases respectively, with 12 bases between them. CDR1 and CDR2 from the germline V gene are SGHAT and FQNNGV. The CDR3 spans 16 residues. CDR3 loop: CASSLTLGTSTDTQYF. The CDR3 nucleotides are TGTGCCAGCAGCTTAACGTTGGGGACTAGCACAGATACGCAGTATTTT.

The V and J genes are TRBV27 and TRBJ2-1; D unresolved. Germline CDR1 reads MNHEY; CDR2 reads SMNVEV (reference sequence). This CDR3 is 16 amino acids long. The V end was cut by 5 bases, the J end by 0 bases, with 14 bases between. The CDR3 DNA reads as TGTGCCAGCAGTACCGTGGGATGGAGCTCCTACAATGAGCAGTTCTTC. Translation gives CASSTVGWSSYNEQFF.

J is TRBJ2-7 and V is TRBV20-1; no definite D call. This CDR3 has 9 amino acids. Per germline, CDR1 DFQATT and CDR2 SNEGSKA (reference sequence). The CDR3 region has the DNA TGCAGGGTCTCCTACGAGCAGTACTTC. Translation: CRVSYEQYF.

The CDR3 reads CASSRGTGAFSGAFF. CDR3 DNA: TGTGCCAGCAGTCGTGGGACAGGCGCGTTTTCGGGGGCTTTCTTT. This chain connects TRBV6-5 to TRBJ1-1; 8 bases line up with TRBD1. CDR3 length equals 15 residues. Trimming took 5 bases from V and 11 from J; bases not matched to a gene: 16. From germline, CDR1 is MNHEY and CDR2 SVGAGI.

The V and J genes are TRBV28 and TRBJ1-2; D might be TRBD1 (6 bases). The V end lost 7 bases, the J end lost 1 base, and 16 bases lay between the germline ends. The germline V gene encodes CDR1 MDHEN and CDR2 SYDVKM. This CDR3 is built from 15 residues. The CDR3 nucleotides read TGTGCCAGCACCGAGGGGGGGGCGCGTAACTATGGCTACACCTTC. Its translation is CASTEGGARNYGYTF.

The J gene is TRBJ2-1, the V gene TRBV4-1; D is possibly TRBD1 (6 bases). The germline V gene has CDR1 MGHRA and CDR2 YSYEKL. V lost 3 bases and J lost 8, with 17 bases in between. The CDR3 totals 15 residues. Here the CDR3 reads CASSHQDGQWDEQFF. The CDR3 DNA sequence: TGCGCCAGCAGCCACCAAGACGGACAGTGGGATGAGCAGTTCTTC.

This rearrangement joins TRBV19 to TRBJ2-3; unclear D gene. Germline CDR1 and CDR2: LNHDA and SQIVND (reference sequence). The CDR3 is 13 residues long. Trimming cost V 7 bases and J 2 bases, with 10 bases left between them. In DNA, the CDR3 is TGTGCCAGTAATGACGATACCACAGATACGCAGTATTTT. Translated: CASNDDTTDTQYF.

J is TRBJ1-2 and V is TRBV15, with 9 bases lining up with TRBD1. Unmatched junction bases numbered 9, after V lost 0 bases and J lost 7 bases. CDR1 and CDR2 from the germline V gene are LNHNV and YYDKDF (reference sequence). The CDR3 runs to 16 residues. For the CDR3, the DNA is TGTGCCACCAGCAGAGATTTCCTCGGGACAGGGCCTGGCTACACCTTC. Translated: CATSRDFLGTGPGYTF. Drawing the rest from reference TRBV15 and TRBJ1-2, the complete variable domain is DAMVIQNPRYQVTQFGKPVTLSCSQTLNHNVMYWYQQKSSQAPKLLFHYYDKDFNNEADTPDNFQSRRPNTSFCFLDIRSPGLGDTAMYLCATSRDFLGTGPGYTFGSGTRLTVV.

The chain is built from TRBV11-2 and TRBJ1-1; 8 bases fit TRBD1. The CDR3 runs 14 residues. Unmatched junction bases numbered 4, after V lost 6 bases and J lost 1 base. Germline CDR1 and CDR2: SGHAT and FQNNGV. CDR3 amino acids: CASRKTGANTEAFF. The CDR3 bases are TGTGCCAGCAGAAAGACAGGGGCGAACACTGAAGCTTTCTTT.

This rearrangement joins TRBV18 to TRBJ2-1; TRBD2 matches 7 bases. The germline CDR1 and CDR2 sequences are KGHSH and LQKENI. The CDR3 length is 15 residues. V trimming: 2 bases; J trimming: 7 bases; junction bases outside the gene matches: 8. The chain's CDR3 is CASSPGRAAGNEQFF. As DNA, the CDR3 is TGTGCCAGCTCACCAGGGAGGGCAGCGGGAAATGAGCAGTTCTTC.

A single count supports this clone. The chain has TRBV11-2 and TRBJ1-2, with 7 bases fitting TRBD1. With 4 bases clipped from V and 6 bases from J, the junction kept 14 bases outside the gene matches. The CDR3 runs to 16 residues. CDR1 is SGHAT and CDR2 is FQNNGV in the germline V gene. The CDR3, as DNA: TGTGCCAGCAGCTCCCATTCCCTTACAGGGGCTGATGGCTACACCTTC. Its translation: CASSSHSLTGADGYTF.

The chain uses TRBV27 and TRBJ2-5; maybe TRBD1 (6 bases). Deletions cut 6 bases from V and 9 bases from J, with 20 bases between. Germline assignment: CDR1 MNHEY and CDR2 SMNVEV (reference sequence). The CDR3 spans 14 residues. The CDR3 loop reads CASRRTAPQGAQYF. The CDR3 DNA reads as TGTGCCAGCAGGCGGACAGCCCCCCAAGGGGCCCAGTACTTC.

The chain combines TRBV5-1 with TRBJ2-7; perhaps TRBD2 as D (6 bases). Trimming cost V 4 bases and J 5 bases, with 16 bases left between them. In germline, CDR1 is SGHRS, CDR2 YFSETQ. This CDR3 is built from 14 residues. The CDR3 reads CASSPAGSYHEQYF. CDR3 nucleotides: TGCGCCAGCAGCCCCGCCGGGAGCTACCACGAGCAGTACTTC.

This chain links TRBV4-1 with TRBJ1-3, with 7 bases matching TRBD1. The CDR3 runs 16 residues. The trim removed 0 bases at V and 2 bases at J, leaving 4 bases unmatched. Looked up from germline, CDR1 is MGHRA and CDR2 is YSYEKL. In nucleotides, the CDR3 is TGCGCCAGCAGCCAAGATACAGGGGCAGCTGGAAACACCATATATTTT. This sequence encodes CASSQDTGAAGNTIYF.